These T cell receptor beta chains were read from a single sample in a study of blood T cells in healthy people across ages. MiXCR, applied by TCRdb to the 5' RACE reads, yields one record per CDR3 protein. The sample holds 1.5 million or so distinct CDR3 sequences, 42% seen once. The sequenced sample consisted of blood. All receptors come from a woman aged 18-29 years in good health. CDR3s include the opening cysteine and the closing phenylalanine or tryptophan. D genes are given only for firm matches. Clone size appears in some rows only: once, few, many, or a class for an expanded clone.

>.|TRBV20-1|.|TRBJ2-5
CSATGSLETQYF
TGCAGTGCTACCGGGTCCCTAGAGACCCAGTACTTC
>.|TRBV7-3|TRBD2|TRBJ2-3
CASSYEPGLATDTQYF
TGTGCCAGCAGCTACGAACCGGGACTAGCGACAGATACGCAGTATTTT
>.|TRBV29-1|.|TRBJ2-3
CSDGGWTDTQYF
TGCAGCGACGGGGGCTGGACAGATACGCAGTATTTT
>.|TRBV20-1|TRBD2|TRBJ2-5
CSAGGLAGDSHYNEQYF
TGCAGTGCGGGCGGACTAGCGGGAGATTCGCACTACAATGAGCAGTACTTC
>.|TRBV29-1|.|TRBJ2-5
CSVRWGQETQYF
TGCAGCGTAAGGTGGGGACAAGAGACCCAGTACTTC
>few|TRBV29-1|.|TRBJ2-3
CSVGGENTQYF
TGCAGCGTTGGGGGGGAGAATACGCAGTATTTT
>few|TRBV27|.|TRBJ1-4
CASSSTPGRKLFF
TGTGCCAGCAGTTCAACACCAGGACGAAAACTGTTTTTT
>few|TRBV5-1|.|TRBJ2-7
CASSLVGFDYEQYF
TGCGCCAGCAGCTTGGTAGGGTTCGACTACGAGCAGTACTTC
>few|TRBV4-1|.|TRBJ1-5
CASSQEGKRAGQQPQHF
TGCGCCAGCAGCCAAGAGGGTAAGAGGGCAGGTCAACAGCCCCAGCATTTT
>.|TRBV6-1|.|TRBJ1-5
CASSEAGGFSNQPQHF
TGTGCCAGCAGTGAAGCAGGGGGATTTAGCAATCAGCCCCAGCATTTT
>few|TRBV9|TRBD1|TRBJ2-7
CASSPWTGEVGEQYF
TGTGCCAGCAGCCCTTGGACAGGGGAGGTGGGGGAGCAGTACTTC
>.|TRBV6-6|.|TRBJ1-1
CASSYSAGGTEAFF
TGTGCCAGCAGTTACTCGGCCGGGGGGACTGAAGCTTTCTTT
>.|TRBV6-1|.|TRBJ2-5
CACSDGERKEETQYF
TGTGCCTGCAGTGATGGGGAGCGAAAGGAAGAGACCCAGTACTTC
>.|TRBV6-1|TRBD1|TRBJ1-2
CASSSGTDKHGYTF
TGTGCCAGCAGTTCTGGGACAGATAAGCATGGCTACACCTTC
>.|TRBV15|.|TRBJ2-3
CATSRGIGADTQYF
TGTGCCACCAGCCGTGGGATTGGCGCAGATACGCAGTATTTT
>.|TRBV5-6|TRBD2|TRBJ2-5
CASSLIGSGEETQYF
TGTGCCAGCAGCTTGATCGGTAGCGGGGAAGAGACCCAGTACTTC
>many|TRBV7-6|.|TRBJ2-5
CASSPLSAGETQYF
TGTGCCAGCAGCCCCCTTTCGGCGGGAGAGACCCAGTACTTC
>.|TRBV5-1|TRBD2|TRBJ2-5
CASSLQGQGGETQYF
TGCGCCAGCAGCTTGCAAGGTCAGGGAGGGGAGACCCAGTACTTC
>few|TRBV5-1|TRBD2|TRBJ2-1
CASSSGGGTNNEQFF
TGCGCCAGCAGCAGTGGGGGGGGAACTAACAATGAGCAGTTCTTC
>.|TRBV9|TRBD1|TRBJ2-3
CASQKGQGTDTQYF
TGTGCCAGCCAAAAGGGACAGGGAACCGATACGCAGTATTTT
>many|TRBV29-1|.|TRBJ1-2
CSVLLANYGYTF
TGCAGCGTGCTTCTAGCTAACTATGGCTACACCTTC
>few|TRBV6-1|.|TRBJ2-3
CASSVEGYTDTQYF
TGTGCCAGCAGTGTAGAGGGCTACACAGATACGCAGTATTTT
>.|TRBV3-1|.|TRBJ1-1
CASRPKGGSSTEAFF
TGTGCCAGCCGCCCGAAGGGAGGGTCTAGCACTGAAGCTTTCTTT
>few|TRBV7-2|.|TRBJ1-2
CASSPRGTYEGYTF
TGTGCCAGCAGCCCTAGGGGGACCTATGAAGGCTACACCTTC
>.|TRBV20-1|TRBD2|TRBJ2-5
CSAHLAGVGETQYF
TGCAGTGCGCATCTCGCGGGGGTAGGAGAGACCCAGTACTTC
>few|TRBV7-2|TRBD1|TRBJ1-5
CASSLGPDRGGQPQHF
TGTGCCAGCAGCTTAGGACCCGACAGGGGAGGTCAGCCCCAGCATTTT
>.|TRBV21-1|.|TRBJ2-3
CASSKWTQPCSADTQYF
TGTGCCAGCAGCAAGTGGACGCAGCCGTGTAGTGCAGATACGCAGTATTTT
>.|TRBV3-1|.|TRBJ1-1
CASSHLRAGTEAFF
TGTGCCAGCAGCCACCTTAGGGCGGGGACTGAAGCTTTCTTT
>once|TRBV7-8|.|TRBJ1-1
CASSLGRGGFTEAFF
TGTGCCAGCAGCTTAGGTCGGGGGGGGTTCACTGAAGCTTTCTTT
>few|TRBV7-2|TRBD2|TRBJ2-1
CASIKVASGNNEQFF
TGTGCCAGCATCAAGGTGGCTAGCGGGAACAATGAGCAGTTCTTC
>.|TRBV10-3|.|TRBJ1-1
CAITPDGVFTEAFF
TGTGCCATCACCCCCGACGGGGTTTTCACTGAAGCTTTCTTT
>.|TRBV7-8|.|TRBJ2-3
CASSLEAADTQYF
TGTGCCAGCAGCTTAGAAGCGGCAGATACGCAGTATTTT
>.|TRBV5-1|.|TRBJ1-1
CASSLGSEGEAFF
TGCGCCAGCAGCTTGGGGTCAGAGGGTGAAGCTTTCTTT
>.|TRBV3-1|.|TRBJ1-2
CASSHGTFYTF
TGTGCCAGCAGCCACGGGACATTCTACACCTTC
>.|TRBV27|.|TRBJ1-2
CASSPLGGTYGYTF
TGTGCCAGCAGTCCACTCGGGGGTACCTATGGCTACACCTTC
>.|TRBV20-1|TRBD1|TRBJ2-7
CSTRNAGTGSYEQYF
TGCAGTACTAGAAACGCCGGGACAGGGAGCTACGAGCAGTACTTC
>few|TRBV25-1|TRBD1|TRBJ1-4
CASRKGTADEKLFF
TGTGCCAGCAGAAAAGGGACAGCGGATGAAAAACTGTTTTTT
>.|TRBV12-3/TRBV12-4|.|TRBJ1-2
CASLTPGGGYTF
TGTGCCAGCTTGACTCCCGGCGGAGGCTACACCTTC
>.|TRBV21-1|.|TRBJ1-1
CASSKLTGGITEAFF
TGTGCCAGCAGCAAACTGACAGGGGGCATCACTGAAGCTTTCTTT
>.|TRBV5-1|.|TRBJ2-1
CASSLGPSRNYNEQFF
TGCGCCAGCAGCTTGGGGCCTAGCAGGAATTACAATGAGCAGTTCTTC
>.|TRBV6-1|.|TRBJ2-5
CASSAMGGYQETQYF
TGTGCCAGCAGCGCCATGGGCGGTTACCAAGAGACCCAGTACTTC
>.|TRBV4-1|.|TRBJ2-1
CASSQALAISYNEQFF
TGCGCCAGCAGCCAAGCCCTAGCGATCTCCTACAATGAGCAGTTCTTC
>.|TRBV27|TRBD1|TRBJ1-2
CATTRIQGANYGYTF
TGTGCCACCACCCGTATCCAGGGGGCTAACTATGGCTACACCTTC
>once|TRBV5-1|TRBD1|TRBJ1-1
CASSLTKTGDTEAFF
TGCGCCAGCAGCCTAACTAAGACAGGGGACACTGAAGCTTTCTTT
>.|TRBV6-6|TRBD2|TRBJ2-7
CASSYRLAGTNYEQYF
TGTGCCAGCAGTTACCGACTAGCGGGGACTAATTACGAGCAGTACTTC
>.|TRBV5-1|TRBD1|TRBJ1-5
CASSLGPGQGTQPQHF
TGCGCCAGCAGCTTGGGTCCGGGACAGGGGACACAGCCCCAGCATTTT
>few|TRBV2|.|TRBJ2-3
CASTWLRDTQYF
TGTGCCAGCACCTGGCTCCGGGATACGCAGTATTTT
>once|TRBV13|.|TRBJ2-7
CASSLGPPQDNYEQYF
TGTGCCAGCAGCTTAGGTCCCCCACAGGATAACTACGAGCAGTACTTC
>.|TRBV9|TRBD1|TRBJ1-2
CASSPRSLGPATGDYGYTF
TGTGCCAGCAGCCCAAGATCCCTGGGACCGGCCACAGGGGACTATGGCTACACCTTC
>few|TRBV20-1|.|TRBJ1-1
CSAGPGQNTEAFF
TGCAGTGCGGGGCCGGGTCAGAACACTGAAGCTTTCTTT
>.|TRBV7-9|TRBD1|TRBJ2-5
CASSRQQGDERYF
TGTGCCAGCAGCCGTCAACAGGGGGATGAGCGGTACTTC
>many|TRBV2|.|TRBJ2-1
CASTPGGSSYNEQFF
TGTGCCAGCACTCCGGGGGGCAGCTCCTACAATGAGCAGTTCTTC
>.|TRBV2|.|TRBJ2-3
CASTGGAGTDTQYF
TGTGCCAGCACAGGGGGAGCGGGGACAGATACGCAGTATTTT
>.|TRBV10-3|.|TRBJ2-7
CAISNGAQLEQYF
TGTGCCATCAGCAACGGGGCCCAACTCGAGCAGTACTTC
>.|TRBV14|.|TRBJ2-1
CASSQFLALEQFF
TGTGCCAGCAGCCAGTTTCTGGCGCTTGAGCAGTTCTTC
>few|TRBV20-1|.|TRBJ1-4
CSAEKLTGPGELLFF
TGCAGTGCCGAAAAGCTGACGGGACCCGGGGAGTTGCTGTTTTTT
>.|TRBV28|TRBD1|TRBJ1-2
CASSAQGARGYTF
TGTGCCAGCAGCGCACAGGGGGCGCGAGGCTACACCTTC
>.|TRBV28|.|TRBJ1-4
CASRTDITRDEKLFF
TGTGCCAGCAGGACCGACATCACGAGGGATGAAAAACTGTTTTTT
>few|TRBV7-2|TRBD1|TRBJ2-7
CASSPYRGGYEQYF
TGTGCCAGCAGCCCTTACAGGGGTGGCTACGAGCAGTACTTC
>.|TRBV9|.|TRBJ2-3
CAIPGLYTDTQYF
TGTGCCATCCCGGGACTCTACACAGATACGCAGTATTTT